The entry that follows covers one T cell receptor beta chain sequence. The antigen is undetermined. Both 60 Vbeta primers and 13 Jbeta primers went into the PCR. Some clones are missing from TCRdb's copy, which holds only in-frame ones; the method was immunoSEQ multiplex PCR. This sample yields under 200,000 clones, of which approximately 82% are seen a single time; about 7.7% belongs to the top ten. With 4 bases removed from V and 5 bases from J, the gap between germline ends came to 8 bases. Germline CDR1 MDHEN, CDR2 SYDVKM. This CDR3 spans 12 amino acids. The sample belongs to a study of cytomegalovirus exposure and HLA in healthy donors. Study findings and constraints: Published work reported that the classifier diagnosed cytomegalovirus status with high specificity and sensitivity. Later analysis identified several of the most significant clusters that appeared linked to common viral pathogens. The listing of 160 or so TCR beta chains classed them as cytomegalovirus-associated.

Sequenced sample: PBMCs. The TCR was taken from a woman aged 40 to 50 in good health and CMV-seropositive. The rearrangement joins TRBV28 to TRBJ1-2, with D possibly TRBD1 on 6 matching bases. The CDR3 region is CASSSGQYGYTF. The DNA for the CDR3 is TGTGCCAGCAGTTCCGGACAGTATGGCTACACCTTC.